This T cell receptor beta chain was sequenced during a study of breast tumors, draining lymph nodes, adjacent tissues. Axillary draining lymph nodes of breast cancer patients supplied the node samples. Germline loops: CDR1 LNHNV, CDR2 YYDKDF (reference sequence). The CDR3 totals 19 residues. TCRdb redid the calling of the multiplex PCR reads with MiXCR, one entry per CDR3 protein. This sample has approximately 230,000 distinct CDR3 sequences; about 34% occur once, and the top ten carry roughly 3.5%. This clonotype was counted a single time. At one boundary the junction diverges from the germline segment, which might be a read error.

The source material was axillary lymph node tissue. This TCR derives from a female donor with breast cancer. Some clones in this sample may be carry-over from other donors' samples. The chain carries TRBV15 and TRBJ1-2; TRBD1 matches at 7 bases. CDR3 in DNA: TGTGCCGCCAGCAGCGGATCCCGAGGGGACAGCGCCTTCGTAGGGGGCTACACCTTC. As protein: CAASSGSRGDSAFVGGYTF.